The present TCR beta chain was sequenced within a study of T cell responses to AZD1222 COVID-19 vaccine. Measured with immunoSEQ multiplex PCR; TCRdb has only the in-frame clones, and not every one. The data contain around 90,000 clones, approximately 86% of them singletons. Looked up from germline, CDR1 is SGHKS and CDR2 is YYEKEE (reference sequence). The V segment lost 4 bases and the J segment 3 bases; nucleotides outside the gene matches: 6. This CDR3 comprises 15 residues. The chain uses TRBV5-5 and TRBJ2-2; 7 bases line up with TRBD2. This clonotype was sampled from an adult in good health. Source: peripheral blood, taken on day 0 of AZD1222 vaccination. Here the CDR3 DNA reads TGTGCCAGCAGCAACCGGGACTACTACACCGGGGAGCTGTTTTTT. It is translated as CASSNRDYYTGELFF.